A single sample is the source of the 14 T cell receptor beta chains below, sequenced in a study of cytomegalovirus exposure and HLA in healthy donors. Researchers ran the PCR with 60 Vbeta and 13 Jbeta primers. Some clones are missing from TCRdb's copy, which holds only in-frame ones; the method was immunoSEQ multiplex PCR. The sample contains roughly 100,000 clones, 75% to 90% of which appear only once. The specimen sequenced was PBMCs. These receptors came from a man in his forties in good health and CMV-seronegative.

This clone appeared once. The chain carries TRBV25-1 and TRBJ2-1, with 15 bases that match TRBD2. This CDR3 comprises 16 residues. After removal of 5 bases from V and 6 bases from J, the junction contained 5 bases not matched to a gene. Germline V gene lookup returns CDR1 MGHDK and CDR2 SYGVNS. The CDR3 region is CASSHWTSGGANEQFF. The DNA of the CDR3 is TGTGCCAGCAGTCACTGGACTAGCGGGGGGGCCAATGAGCAGTTCTTC. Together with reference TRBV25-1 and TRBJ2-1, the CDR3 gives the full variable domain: EADIYQTPRYLVIGTGKKITLECSQTMGHDKMYWYQQDPGMELHLIHYSYGVNSTEKGDLSSESTVSRIRTEHFPLTLESARPSHTSQYLCASSHWTSGGANEQFFGPGTRLTVL.

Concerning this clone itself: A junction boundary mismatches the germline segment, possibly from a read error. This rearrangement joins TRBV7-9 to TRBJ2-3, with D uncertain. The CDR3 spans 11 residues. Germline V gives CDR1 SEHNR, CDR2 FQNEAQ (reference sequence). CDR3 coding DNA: TGTGCCAGCAGCTTAGGAGATACGCGGTATTTT. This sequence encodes CASSLGDTRYF.

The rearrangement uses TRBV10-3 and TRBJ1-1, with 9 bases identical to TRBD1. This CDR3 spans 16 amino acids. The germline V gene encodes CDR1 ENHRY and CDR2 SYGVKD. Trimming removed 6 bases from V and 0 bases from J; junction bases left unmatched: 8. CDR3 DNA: TGTGCCATCAGACCCGACAGGGGGAAAATGAACACTGAAGCTTTCTTT. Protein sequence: CAIRPDRGKMNTEAFF.

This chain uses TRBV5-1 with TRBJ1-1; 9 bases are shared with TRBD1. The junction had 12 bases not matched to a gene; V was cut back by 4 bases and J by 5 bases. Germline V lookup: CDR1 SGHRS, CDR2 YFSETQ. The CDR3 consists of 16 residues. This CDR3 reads CASSPGDRALKTEAFF. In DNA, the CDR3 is TGCGCCAGCAGCCCCGGGGACAGGGCTCTCAAAACTGAAGCTTTCTTT.

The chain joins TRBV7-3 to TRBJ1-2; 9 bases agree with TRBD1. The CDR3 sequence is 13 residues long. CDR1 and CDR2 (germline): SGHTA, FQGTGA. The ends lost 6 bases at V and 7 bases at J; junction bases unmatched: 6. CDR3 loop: CASSYTGGAGYTF. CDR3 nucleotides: TGTGCCAGCAGTTATACAGGGGGCGCTGGCTACACCTTC.

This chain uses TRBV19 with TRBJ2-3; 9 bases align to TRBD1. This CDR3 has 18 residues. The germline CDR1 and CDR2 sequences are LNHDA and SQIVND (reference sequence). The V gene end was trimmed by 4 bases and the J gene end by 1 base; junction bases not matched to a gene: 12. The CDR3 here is CASSRGQGNIRGTDTQYF. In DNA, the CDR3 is TGTGCCAGTAGTAGAGGACAGGGGAACATAAGAGGCACAGATACGCAGTATTTT.

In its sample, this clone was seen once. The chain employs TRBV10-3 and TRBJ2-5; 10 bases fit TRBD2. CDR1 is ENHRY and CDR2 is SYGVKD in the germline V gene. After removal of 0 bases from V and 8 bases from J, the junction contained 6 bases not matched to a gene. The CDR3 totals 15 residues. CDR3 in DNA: TGTGCCATCAGTGAGTCGTCTAGCGGGGGACGAACCCAGTACTTC. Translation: CAISESSSGGRTQYF.

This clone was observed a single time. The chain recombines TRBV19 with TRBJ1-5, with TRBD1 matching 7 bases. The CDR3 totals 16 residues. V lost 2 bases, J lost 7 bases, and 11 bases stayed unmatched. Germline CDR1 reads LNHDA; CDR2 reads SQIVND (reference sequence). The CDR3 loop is CASSIIRQGRWQPQHF. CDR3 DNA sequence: TGTGCCAGTAGTATAATACGACAGGGACGGTGGCAGCCCCAGCATTTT.

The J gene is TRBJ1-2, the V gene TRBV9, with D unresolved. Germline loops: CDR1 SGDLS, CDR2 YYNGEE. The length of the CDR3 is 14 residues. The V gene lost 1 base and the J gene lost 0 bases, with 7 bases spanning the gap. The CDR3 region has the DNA TGTGCCAGCAGCGTAAGCCGAGCTAACTATGGCTACACCTTC. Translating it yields CASSVSRANYGYTF.

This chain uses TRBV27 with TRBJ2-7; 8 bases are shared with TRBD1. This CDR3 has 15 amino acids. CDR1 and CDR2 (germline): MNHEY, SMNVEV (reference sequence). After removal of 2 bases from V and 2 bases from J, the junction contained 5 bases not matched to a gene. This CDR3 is CASSLAGTGAYEQYF. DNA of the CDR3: TGTGCCAGCAGTTTAGCCGGGACAGGCGCCTACGAGCAGTACTTC.

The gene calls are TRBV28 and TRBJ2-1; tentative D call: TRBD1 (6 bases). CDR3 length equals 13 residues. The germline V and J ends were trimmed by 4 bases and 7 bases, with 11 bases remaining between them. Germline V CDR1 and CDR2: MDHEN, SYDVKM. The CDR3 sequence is CASSYRVWNEQFF. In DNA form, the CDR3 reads TGTGCCAGCAGTTACAGGGTATGGAATGAGCAGTTCTTC.

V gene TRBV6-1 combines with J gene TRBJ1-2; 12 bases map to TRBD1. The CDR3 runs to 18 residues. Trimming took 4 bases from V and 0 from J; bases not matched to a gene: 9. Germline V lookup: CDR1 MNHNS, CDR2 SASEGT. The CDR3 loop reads CASSGPGQGAEANYGYTF. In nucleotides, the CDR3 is TGTGCCAGCAGTGGGCCGGGACAGGGGGCGGAAGCTAACTATGGCTACACCTTC.

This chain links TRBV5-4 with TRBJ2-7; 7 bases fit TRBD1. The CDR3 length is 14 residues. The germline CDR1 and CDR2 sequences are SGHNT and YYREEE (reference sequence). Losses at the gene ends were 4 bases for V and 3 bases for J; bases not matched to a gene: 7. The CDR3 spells CASSHTTGNYEQYF. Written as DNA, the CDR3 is TGTGCCAGCAGCCACACGACAGGGAACTACGAGCAGTACTTC.

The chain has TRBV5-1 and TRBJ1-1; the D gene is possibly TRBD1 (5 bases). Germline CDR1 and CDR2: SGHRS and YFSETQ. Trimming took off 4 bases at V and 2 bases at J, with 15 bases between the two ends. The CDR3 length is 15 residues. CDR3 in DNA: TGCGCCAGCAGCCCCGGGGGAGGACTTAACACTGAAGCTTTCTTT. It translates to CASSPGGGLNTEAFF.